The sample holds a few counts of the clone carrying this T cell receptor (beta chain). This sequence is one base from a far larger clone and is likely a read error. This sample is part of a study of low-dose radiotherapy and immunotherapy resistance in tumors. An approximately 19-cycle PCR with a constant-region primer and V-primer adapter amplified TCRs. TCRdb recomputed calls from the reads with MiXCR, one row per CDR3 protein. The top ten clones hold 7.5% to 9.5% of a sample with some 53,000 distinct CDR3 sequences, roughly 31% of them seen once. Time point of the sample: after trial treatment. The sample's treatment: LDRT plus nivolumab, ipilimumab, low-dose cyclophosphamide and aspirin (RACIN trial). This CDR3 is 16 amino acids long. Germline CDR1 reads MDHEN; CDR2 reads SYDVKM. V gave up 7 bases and J gave up 7 bases, with 26 bases separating them.

This sequence was found in a male donor with rectosigmoid adenocarcinoma. The chain couples TRBV28 to TRBJ2-7; D possibly corresponds to TRBD1 (5 bases). The specimen was PBMCs, collected after low-dose radiotherapy plus immunotherapy. CDR3 sequence reads: CASTRNTGLGYNEQYF. The DNA of the CDR3 is TGTGCCAGCACCCGTAACACAGGCCTCGGGTACAATGAGCAGTACTTC.